This paragraph reports one T cell receptor (beta chain). These data come from a study of naive and memory T cell subsets. An equimolar mix of two oligonucleotides served as the beta constant-region primer for TRBC1 and TRBC2. Four rounds of PCR amplified the ligated cDNA using nested alpha and beta constant-region primers plus SP2. The cDNA 3' end received a ligated single-stranded oligonucleotide carrying the SP2 primer and a 12-nucleotide UMI. One entry per CDR3 protein results from TCRdb running MiXCR on the UMI-ligation and nested PCR reads. In the table there are 25,000 to 40,000 distinct CDR3 sequences, about a fifth of which are singletons. This CDR3 region has 13 residues. Per the germline V gene, CDR1 is KGHSH and CDR2 is LQKENI. The V and J ends lost 0 bases and 15 bases, in that order; junction bases with no gene match: 7. From the second PCR step, alpha and beta chains were amplified apart. CD4+ T cell IFNgamma after overnight CMV lysate exposure gave donor CMV status. Effector memory cells were sorted as CD45RA-CD27-, EMRA cells as CD45RA+CD27-.

The chain employs TRBV18 and TRBJ2-3, with 9 bases that match TRBD2. The sequenced sample consisted of effector memory CD4+ T cells from blood. As to subset: effector memory, CD45RA- CD27-. The TCR sequence derives from a human donor in good health. The CDR3 coding sequence is TGTGCCAGCTCACCACCGGGGACTAGCAATCTTTATTTT. It yields the protein CASSPPGTSNLYF.